Listed here is a single TCR beta chain. Its specificity is not known. CDR3 length: 14 residues. The germline gives CDR1 MNHNS, CDR2 SASEGT. Trimming cost V 6 bases and J 4 bases; bases outside gene matches: 4. Sequenced by immunoSEQ multiplex PCR; TCRdb stores in-frame clones only, minus some. The table includes roughly 70,000 clones, 96% detected once. This sample was included in a study of cytomegalovirus exposure and HLA in healthy donors. Broader study findings: For cytomegalovirus status, the classifier reportedly gave diagnoses with high specificity and sensitivity. Testing in vitro showed three CMV-associated chains specific for CMV antigens. The study found most TCR sequences rare, yet found some public TCRs in many donors. According to the study, roughly 180 TCR beta chains were cytomegalovirus-associated.

The TCR sequence derives from a man in his late teens or twenties in good health and CMV-seronegative. The chain uses TRBV6-1 and TRBJ1-2; 11 positions agree with TRBD1. The specimen was PBMCs. The CDR3: CASRPGQGAYGYTF. CDR3 DNA: TGTGCCAGCAGACCCGGACAGGGGGCCTATGGCTACACCTTC.